The rows below give T cell receptor beta chains drawn from one sample of a study of shared clonotypes between healthy human individuals. Assay: immunoSEQ multiplex PCR; the TCRdb copy retains only in-frame clones and omits some. The sample has about 1.1 million clones; approximately 80% are singletons. Material for sequencing was memory CD4+ T cells from PBMCs. The source is a man aged 18-30 years in good health. Some clones in this sample may be carry-over from other donors' samples. Each CDR3 is given with its conserved first and last residue. The D gene is left open where the match is weak. Rows give clone size only sometimes, using once, few, many, or a class for an expanded clone.

d_gene	abundance	v_gene	j_gene	CDR3aa	CDR3nt
TRBD1	.	TRBV6-1	TRBJ2-7	CASSAPGTAYYYEQYF	TGTGCCAGCAGTGCCCCCGGGACAGCTTACTACTACGAGCAGTACTTC
TRBD2	.	TRBV5-1	TRBJ2-3	CASSILSGRALGDTQYF	TGCGCCAGCAGCATATTAAGCGGGAGGGCCCTCGGAGATACGCAGTATTTT
.	.	TRBV14	TRBJ1-1	CASSRTALNTEAFF	TGTGCCAGCAGCCGAACAGCGCTGAACACTGAAGCTTTCTTT
.	.	TRBV19	TRBJ1-2	CASSITGSYGYTF	TGTGCCAGTAGTATTACAGGATCTTATGGCTACACCTTC
.	.	TRBV7-9	TRBJ1-4	CASSPTRTYNEKLFF	TGTGCCAGCAGCCCTACAAGGACATATAATGAAAAACTGTTTTTT
TRBD2	.	TRBV19	TRBJ2-5	CASSVILAGGPQETQYF	TGTGCCAGTAGTGTAATACTAGCGGGAGGACCCCAAGAGACCCAGTACTTC
TRBD2	many	TRBV2	TRBJ2-1	CASSERLAGVGEQFF	TGTGCCAGCAGTGAGCGACTAGCGGGAGTGGGTGAGCAGTTCTTC
TRBD1	.	TRBV28	TRBJ1-5	CASSIVGQVKFSNQPQHF	TGTGCCAGCAGTATAGTAGGACAGGTAAAATTTAGCAATCAGCCCCAGCATTTT
TRBD1	.	TRBV18	TRBJ2-6	CASSPGTGGTGANVLTF	TGTGCCAGCTCCCCCGGGACAGGGGGCACTGGGGCCAACGTCCTGACTTTC
.	once	TRBV29-1	TRBJ2-2	CSVKKGLAGELFF	TGCAGCGTTAAAAAGGGACTGGCCGGGGAGCTGTTTTTT
TRBD1	.	TRBV4-2	TRBJ1-2	CASSFGGQGGWYGYTF	TGTGCCAGCAGCTTCGGGGGACAGGGTGGTTGGTATGGCTACACCTTC
.	.	TRBV30	TRBJ2-7	CAWRTQGRSYEQYF	TGTGCCTGGAGGACGCAAGGGCGGTCCTACGAGCAGTACTTC
.	.	TRBV2	TRBJ1-1	CASSALQETNTEAFF	TGTGCCAGCAGTGCCTTACAGGAGACGAACACTGAAGCTTTCTTT
TRBD2	.	TRBV5-1	TRBJ2-3	CASSSGLAGSTDTQYF	TGCGCCAGCAGCTCGGGACTAGCGGGGAGCACAGATACGCAGTATTTT
TRBD1	many	TRBV4-1	TRBJ1-2	CASSDRGHGYTF	TGCGCCAGCAGCGACAGGGGCCATGGCTACACCTTC
.	.	TRBV6-1	TRBJ1-2	CASSEGGRGYGYTF	TGTGCCAGCAGTGAAGGAGGGCGGGGCTATGGCTACACCTTC
TRBD1	few	TRBV19	TRBJ1-1	CASSLQGTRAFF	TGTGCCAGTAGTTTACAGGGGACCCGGGCTTTCTTT
.	.	TRBV7-9	TRBJ2-7	CASSFSGGNEQYF	TGTGCCAGCAGCTTTTCCGGGGGAAACGAGCAGTACTTC
.	.	TRBV20-1	TRBJ2-1	CSAWDYNEQFF	TGCAGTGCGTGGGACTACAATGAGCAGTTCTTC
TRBD2	many	TRBV5-1	TRBJ2-5	CASSWSGEKQETQYF	TGCGCCAGCAGCTGGAGCGGGGAAAAGCAAGAGACCCAGTACTTC
TRBD2	few	TRBV7-6	TRBJ2-1	CASSPRRTSVVREQFF	TGTGCCAGCAGCCCCCGCCGGACTAGCGTAGTTCGTGAGCAGTTCTTC
.	.	TRBV9	TRBJ2-2	CASSVTPGEGGLFF	TGTGCCAGCAGCGTAACGCCGGGAGAGGGTGGGCTGTTTTTT
.	.	TRBV5-5	TRBJ2-1	CASSLGPSNEQFF	TGTGCCAGCAGCTTGGGTCCGAGCAATGAGCAGTTCTTC
TRBD1	few	TRBV18	TRBJ1-1	CASSGYRGGTEAFF	TGTGCCAGCTCCGGCTACAGGGGGGGTACTGAAGCTTTCTTT
TRBD2	few	TRBV25-1	TRBJ2-1	CASTLSGRGNEQFF	TGTGCCAGTACCCTTAGCGGGAGGGGAAATGAGCAGTTCTTC
.	.	TRBV19	TRBJ1-2	CASNPVPNYGYTF	TGTGCCAGTAACCCGGTTCCTAACTATGGCTACACCTTC
.	.	TRBV18	TRBJ2-2	CASSPGIRQNTGELFF	TGTGCCAGCTCACCAGGGATCCGACAGAACACCGGGGAGCTGTTTTTT
TRBD2	.	TRBV10-2	TRBJ2-5	CASSGFSGEPRGETQYF	TGCGCCAGCAGTGGTTTTAGCGGGGAACCTCGGGGAGAGACCCAGTACTTC
.	.	TRBV5-1	TRBJ2-2	CASSSRPGTSNTGELFF	TGCGCCAGCAGCTCGAGACCCGGGACTTCGAACACCGGGGAGCTGTTTTTT
.	.	TRBV28	TRBJ1-2	CASSLIRRWANYGYTF	TGTGCCAGCAGTTTAATCAGGAGGTGGGCTAACTATGGCTACACCTTC